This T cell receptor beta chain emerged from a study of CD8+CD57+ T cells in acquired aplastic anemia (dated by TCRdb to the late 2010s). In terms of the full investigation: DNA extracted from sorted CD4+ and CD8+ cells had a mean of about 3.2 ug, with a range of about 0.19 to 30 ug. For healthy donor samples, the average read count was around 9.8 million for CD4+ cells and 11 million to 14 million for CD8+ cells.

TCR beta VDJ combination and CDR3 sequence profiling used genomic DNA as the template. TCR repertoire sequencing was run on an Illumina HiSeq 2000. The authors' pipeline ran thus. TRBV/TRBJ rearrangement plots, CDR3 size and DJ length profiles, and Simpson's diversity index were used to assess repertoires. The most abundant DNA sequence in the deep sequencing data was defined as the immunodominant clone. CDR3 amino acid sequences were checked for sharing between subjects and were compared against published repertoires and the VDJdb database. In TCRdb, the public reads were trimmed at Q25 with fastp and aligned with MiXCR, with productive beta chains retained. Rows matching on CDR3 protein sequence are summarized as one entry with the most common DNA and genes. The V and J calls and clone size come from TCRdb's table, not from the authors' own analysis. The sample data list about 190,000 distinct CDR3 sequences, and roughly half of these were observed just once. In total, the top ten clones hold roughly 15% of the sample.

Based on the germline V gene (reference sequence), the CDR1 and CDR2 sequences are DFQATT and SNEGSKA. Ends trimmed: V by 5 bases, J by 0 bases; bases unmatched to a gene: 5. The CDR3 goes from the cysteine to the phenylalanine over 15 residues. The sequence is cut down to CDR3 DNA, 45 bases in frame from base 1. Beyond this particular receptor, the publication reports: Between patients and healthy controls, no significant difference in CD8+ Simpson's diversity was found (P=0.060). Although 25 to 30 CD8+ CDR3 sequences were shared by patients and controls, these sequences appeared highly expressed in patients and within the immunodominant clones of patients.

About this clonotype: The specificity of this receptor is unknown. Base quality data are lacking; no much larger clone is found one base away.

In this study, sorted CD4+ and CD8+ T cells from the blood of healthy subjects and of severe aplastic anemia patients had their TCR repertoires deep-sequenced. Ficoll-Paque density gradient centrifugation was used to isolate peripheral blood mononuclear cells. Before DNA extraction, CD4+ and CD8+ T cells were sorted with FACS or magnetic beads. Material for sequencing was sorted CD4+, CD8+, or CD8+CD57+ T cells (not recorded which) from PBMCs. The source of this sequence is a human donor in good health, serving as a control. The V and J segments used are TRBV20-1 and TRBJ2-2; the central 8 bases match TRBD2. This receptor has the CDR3 CSAVAGQTNTGELFF. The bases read TGCAGTGCTGTAGCGGGGCAAACGAACACCGGGGAGCTGTTTTTT.